This T cell receptor beta chain was obtained from a study of cytomegalovirus exposure and HLA in healthy donors. Study-wide context: The same platform as the approximately 640 first-cohort repertoires was used for the 95 to 150 validation repertoires, a later analysis reported.

Using immunoSEQ multiplex PCR, the repertoire was profiled, and TCRdb retains in-frame clones only, with some absent. The table includes under 250,000 clones, approximately 87% detected once. The V end was cut by 2 bases, the J end by 16 bases, with 15 bases between. This CDR3 comprises 12 residues. CDR1 and CDR2 (germline): SEHNR, FQNEAQ (reference sequence). Note on this clone: Its antigen remains unknown.

Study-wide results and caveats: Cytomegalovirus status was reportedly diagnosed by the classifier with high sensitivity and specificity. Subsequent analysis showed first-cohort TCR clusters tending to co-occur in roughly 130 validation repertoires.

Separate from the 666-subject first cohort, the 120-subject validation cohort was the one that the donors belonged to. This clonotype was obtained from a man between 18 and 35 years old in good health and CMV-seronegative. Source material: PBMCs. The chain combines TRBV7-9 with TRBJ2-4; D remains ambiguous. CDR3 protein: CASSLIVGLFYF. The CDR3 coding sequence is TGTGCCAGCAGCTTAATCGTTGGCCTGTTTTACTTC.